A selection of T cell receptor beta chains follows, all from one sample in a study of Ad26.COV2.S vaccination and SARS-CoV-2 variants. Method: immunoSEQ multiplex PCR; TCRdb's copy keeps in-frame clones and lacks some. The sample shows about 500,000 clones, 70% to 90% of them seen only once. The sample in question was peripheral blood, obtained in a trial of Ad26.COV2.S vaccine versus placebo. Every receptor here comes from a person between 18 and 65 years old who received the Ad26.COV2.S COVID-19 vaccine or a placebo. Both conserved end residues are part of each CDR3. The order of the fields is CDR3 protein, CDR3 DNA, J gene, D gene, clone size, V gene. D genes are given only for firm matches. Not all rows give a size; the values are once, few, many and, for expanded clones, a class.

CDR3: CASSPSRPNTGELFF; DNA: TGTGCCAGCAGTCCTAGCAGGCCGAACACCGGGGAGCTGTTTTTT; J: TRBJ2-2; D: -; size: -; V: TRBV28
CDR3: CASSPQGLLSNQPQHF; DNA: TGTGCCAGCAGCCCACAGGGATTGTTGAGCAATCAGCCCCAGCATTTT; J: TRBJ1-5; D: -; size: -; V: TRBV7-2
CDR3: CASSFSVSGRGILNTGELFF; DNA: TGTGCTAGCAGCTTCAGTGTATCGGGCAGGGGAATACTGAACACCGGGGAGCTGTTTTTT; J: TRBJ2-2; D: -; size: few; V: TRBV7-7
CDR3: CASSRGNNEKLFF; DNA: TGTGCCAGCTCACGGGGGAATAATGAAAAACTGTTTTTT; J: TRBJ1-4; D: -; size: -; V: TRBV18
CDR3: CAWSLAGSDTQYF; DNA: TGTGCCTGGAGCCTAGCGGGGTCAGATACGCAGTATTTT; J: TRBJ2-3; D: TRBD2; size: -; V: TRBV30
CDR3: CASSLESGGTREKRETQYF; DNA: TGTGCCAGCAGTTTGGAGTCAGGGGGGACTAGGGAAAAACGGGAGACCCAGTACTTC; J: TRBJ2-5; D: -; size: -; V: TRBV28
CDR3: CATSRDQLNTEAFF; DNA: TGTGCCACCAGCAGAGATCAGTTGAACACTGAAGCTTTCTTT; J: TRBJ1-1; D: -; size: -; V: TRBV15
CDR3: CASSSQRQGYHNEQFF; DNA: TGTGCCAGCAGTTCCCAACGACAGGGCTACCACAATGAGCAGTTCTTC; J: TRBJ2-1; D: TRBD1; size: once; V: TRBV6-6
CDR3: CSASGLSKGQYF; DNA: TGCAGTGCTAGTGGTTTATCCAAGGGTCAGTACTTC; J: TRBJ2-4; D: -; size: -; V: TRBV20-1
CDR3: CASSPGQYGYTF; DNA: TGTGCCAGCAGCCCCGGACAGTATGGCTACACCTTC; J: TRBJ1-2; D: -; size: -; V: TRBV5-8
CDR3: CASSWAGPTDTQYF; DNA: TGTGCCAGCAGCTGGGCGGGACCCACAGATACGCAGTATTTT; J: TRBJ2-3; D: -; size: once; V: TRBV2
CDR3: CASSLGGSRLLKNIQYF; DNA: TGTGCCAGCAGCTTAGGTGGCAGCCGATTACTCAAAAACATTCAGTACTTC; J: TRBJ2-4; D: -; size: -; V: TRBV7-8
CDR3: CASSPHDPLTYNEQFF; DNA: TGTGCCAGCAGCCCCCATGACCCGCTAACTTACAATGAGCAGTTCTTC; J: TRBJ2-1; D: -; size: -; V: TRBV7-9
CDR3: CASNGGWSYEQYF; DNA: TGTGCCAGCAATGGGGGTTGGAGCTACGAGCAGTACTTC; J: TRBJ2-7; D: -; size: -; V: TRBV6-5
CDR3: CASSSTGRLQAFF; DNA: TGTGCCAGCAGTTCGACAGGACGGCTTCAAGCTTTCTTT; J: TRBJ1-1; D: -; size: -; V: TRBV6-5
CDR3: CATSDSQYTSDTQYF; DNA: TGTGCCACCAGTGATAGTCAGTATACCTCAGATACGCAGTATTTT; J: TRBJ2-3; D: -; size: -; V: TRBV24-1
CDR3: CASSQDLGRLNTEAFF; DNA: TGTGCCAGCAGCCAAGATCTCGGCAGATTGAACACTGAAGCTTTCTTT; J: TRBJ1-1; D: -; size: once; V: TRBV14
CDR3: CASSLGRLKTEAFF; DNA: TGTGCCAGCAGCTTAGGCAGATTGAAGACTGAAGCTTTCTTT; J: TRBJ1-1; D: -; size: -; V: TRBV7-2
CDR3: CASGSGGEAFF; DNA: TGTGCCAGTGGTAGTGGCGGTGAAGCTTTCTTT; J: TRBJ1-1; D: -; size: -; V: TRBV19
CDR3: CASSMSHTEAFF; DNA: TGTGCCAGTAGTATGAGTCACACTGAAGCTTTCTTT; J: TRBJ1-1; D: -; size: -; V: TRBV19
CDR3: CASTRDRALYGYTF; DNA: TGTGCCAGCACCCGGGACAGGGCGCTTTATGGCTACACCTTC; J: TRBJ1-2; D: TRBD1; size: -; V: TRBV6-5
CDR3: CASRTSGGTGELFF; DNA: TGTGCCAGCCGCACTAGCGGGGGGACCGGGGAGCTGTTTTTT; J: TRBJ2-2; D: TRBD2; size: -; V: TRBV2
CDR3: CASSDPYEQYF; DNA: TGTGCCAGCAGTGACCCCTACGAGCAGTACTTC; J: TRBJ2-7; D: -; size: -; V: TRBV2
CDR3: CASSEARGGGLSVGTGELFF; DNA: TGTGCCAGCAGTGAAGCAAGGGGGGGCGGCTTGTCTGTTGGCACCGGGGAGCTGTTTTTT; J: TRBJ2-2; D: -; size: once; V: TRBV6-1
CDR3: CASSSVDRGRGQRVKLFF; DNA: TGCGCCAGCAGCTCTGTTGACAGGGGGCGCGGGCAAAGGGTAAAACTGTTTTTT; J: TRBJ1-4; D: TRBD1; size: -; V: TRBV5-1
CDR3: CASTTSNSPLHF; DNA: TGTGCCAGCACAACGAGTAATTCACCCCTCCACTTT; J: TRBJ1-6; D: -; size: -; V: TRBV6-5
CDR3: CASSLGKGVQPQHF; DNA: TGTGCCAGCAGCTTAGGAAAGGGGGTTCAGCCCCAGCATTTT; J: TRBJ1-5; D: -; size: -; V: TRBV5-8
CDR3: CASRITVNTEAFF; DNA: TGTGCCAGCAGGATAACAGTGAACACTGAAGCTTTCTTT; J: TRBJ1-1; D: -; size: -; V: TRBV7-2